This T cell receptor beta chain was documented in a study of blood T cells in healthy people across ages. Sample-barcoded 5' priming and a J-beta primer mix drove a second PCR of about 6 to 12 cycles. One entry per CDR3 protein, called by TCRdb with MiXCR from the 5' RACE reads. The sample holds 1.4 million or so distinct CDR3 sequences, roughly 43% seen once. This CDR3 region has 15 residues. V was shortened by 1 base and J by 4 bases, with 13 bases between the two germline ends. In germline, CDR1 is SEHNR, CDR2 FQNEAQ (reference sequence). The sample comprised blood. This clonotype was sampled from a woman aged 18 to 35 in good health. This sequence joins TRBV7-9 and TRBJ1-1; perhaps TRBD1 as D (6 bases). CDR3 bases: TGTGCCAGCAGCTTAGGTCTGGGGGCCAGCACTGAAGCTTTCTTT. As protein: CASSLGLGASTEAFF.